The following is a TCR beta chain sequence with its context. Its antigen remains undetermined. CDR1 is given as MDHEN and CDR2 as SYDVKM, both from the germline V gene. The CDR3 starts with the cysteine, ends with the phenylalanine, and has 14 residues. DNA was not recorded. Sequencing was carried out with a NextSeq 550. The Human TCR Profiling Kit (MiLaboratory) was used to make UMI-labeled 5' RACE TRB cDNA libraries. The full amount of extracted RNA was used for cDNA synthesis, and the full amount of resulting cDNA was used for PCR amplification. Libraries were prepared in parallel with an identical number of PCR cycles. The original methods were these. With a requirement of at least two reads per UMI, MIGEC and MiXCR extracted about 57,000 +/- 9,900 unique UMI-labeled TRB cDNA molecules per library. An average of about 40,000 +/- 10,000 functional in-frame TRB CDR3 nucleotide clonotypes without stop codons was found per library. After downsampling to 5000 UMI-labeled TRB molecules per sample, diversity metrics, including normalized Shannon-Wiener and Chao1, were computed in VDJtools. VDJtools was used to calculate clonotype-size-weighted physicochemical properties of the central five CDR3 residues, namely interaction energy, strength, volume and Kidera factor 4. After reprocessing by TCRdb, each CDR3 protein sequence is one entry, and no DNA is given. The V and J calls reflect TCRdb's pipeline rather than the authors' work. This sample's records show 41,000 or so distinct CDR3 sequences. Roughly 1.8% of the sample lies in the top ten.

This entry belongs to a study of CXCR3-negative and CXCR3-positive naive CD8 T cells (dated by TCRdb to the late 2010s). Some background on the complete study: In total, 130 million to 150 million TRB reads were obtained, or roughly 1.5 +/- 0.3 million reads per library. The diversity and physicochemical repertoire analyses included fewer than twelve donors pooled from two independent experiments. The TRBV-TRBJ cluster analysis covered naive subsets from 5 donors and memory cells from 3 donors.

Findings and caveats that apply to the study as a whole: Surface CD5, linked to self-reactivity in mice, was comparable between naive subsets; TCR interaction strength was therefore also inferred from TRB CDR3 physicochemical properties. Both naive subsets had comparably high repertoire diversity, while memory CD8+ T cells had much lower repertoire diversity. Compared with CXCR3-negative naive cells, CXCR3-positive naive cells had TRB CDR3s with higher hydrophobicity (lower Kidera factor 4), lower energy, and higher strength and volume indices. TRBV-TRBJ usage was similar between naive CXCR3-negative and CXCR3-positive cells from the same donor, while memory cells showed distinct patterns. Freshly isolated PBMCs were used for most assays because CXCR3 expression partially decreased after cryopreservation.

For each CD8+ T cell subset, flow sorting was done in triplicate, and 300,000 to 350,000 cells per subset went directly into RLT lysis buffer. To exclude memory contaminants, naive CD8+ T cells were stringently defined as CD45RO-CCR7+CD27+CD95-. Standard density gradient centrifugation was used to isolate peripheral blood mononuclear cells from buffy coats. A FACSAria III was used to flow-sort naive CXCR3-negative and CXCR3-positive CD8+ T cells. Total RNA was extracted from sorted cells using an RNeasy Mini Kit. Sequenced sample: naive CXCR3- CD8+ T cells from blood. What this sample's cell subset or site label stands for: CD45RO-CCR7+CD27+CD95- naive CD8+ T cells lacking CXCR3 (TNR3-). This sequence originates from a human donor in good health. Some clones in this sample may be carry-over from other donors' samples. The chain uses TRBV28 and TRBJ1-1; TCRdb reports TRBD1, a call that lacks DNA to check it against. The CDR3 reads as follows: CASSYLGDNTEAFF.